This T cell receptor (beta chain) was identified in a study of shared clonotypes between healthy human individuals. Study results and limitations: Relative to memory subsets, naive subsets generally showed larger estimated richness.

Unmatched junction bases numbered 7, after V lost 0 bases and J lost 2 bases. The CDR3 contains 17 residues. Germline V gene sequence: CDR1 LGHNA, CDR2 YNFKEQ. As concerns this clone: Its antigen is not identified.

Here immunoSEQ multiplex PCR was the method, and the copy in TCRdb shows in-frame clones only, minus some. The repertoire holds about 2.4 million clones, with around 94% as singletons. Specimen: naive CD4+ T cells sorted from blood. The sample's subset: CD45RA+ positively selected. The V call is TRBV4-2, the J call TRBJ2-1; TRBD2 matches 7 bases. This receptor was obtained from a man aged 18-30 years in good health. CDR3 in amino acids: CASSQDLTSATYNEQFF. In DNA, the CDR3 is TGTGCCAGCAGCCAAGATCTAACTAGCGCGACCTACAATGAGCAGTTCTTC.